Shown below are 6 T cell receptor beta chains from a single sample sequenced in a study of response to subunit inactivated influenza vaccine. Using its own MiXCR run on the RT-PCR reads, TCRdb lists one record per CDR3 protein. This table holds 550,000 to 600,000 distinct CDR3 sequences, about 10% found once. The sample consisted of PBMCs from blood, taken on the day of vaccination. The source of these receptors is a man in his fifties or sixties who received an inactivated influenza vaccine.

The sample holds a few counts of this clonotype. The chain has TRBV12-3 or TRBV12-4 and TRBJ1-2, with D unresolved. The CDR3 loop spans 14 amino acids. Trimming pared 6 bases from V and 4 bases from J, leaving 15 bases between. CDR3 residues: CASSKDQVSYGYTF. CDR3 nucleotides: TGTGCCAGCAGCAAGGATCAGGTCTCCTATGGCTACACCTTC.

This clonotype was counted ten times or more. The CDR3 DNA follows: TGTGCCAGCACCATCGGACAGGCACCCCAAGAGACCCAGTACTTC. Amino acid sequence: CASTIGQAPQETQYF. The chain joins TRBV28 to TRBJ2-5, with 7 bases fitting TRBD1. This CDR3 spans 15 amino acids. Germline V lookup: CDR1 MDHEN, CDR2 SYDVKM. After removal of 7 bases from V and 1 base from J, the junction contained 9 bases not matched to a gene.

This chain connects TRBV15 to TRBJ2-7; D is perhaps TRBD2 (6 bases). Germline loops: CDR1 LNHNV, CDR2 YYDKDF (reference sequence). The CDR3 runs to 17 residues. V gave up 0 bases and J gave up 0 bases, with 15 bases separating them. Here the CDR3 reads CATSRDVGGSGSYEQYF. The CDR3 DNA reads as TGTGCCACCAGCAGAGATGTTGGAGGGTCGGGCTCCTACGAGCAGTACTTC.

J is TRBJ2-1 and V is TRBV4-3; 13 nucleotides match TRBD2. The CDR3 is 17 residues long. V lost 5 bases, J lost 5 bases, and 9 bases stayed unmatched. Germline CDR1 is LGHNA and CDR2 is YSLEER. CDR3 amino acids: CASSYTSGTSGDNEQFF. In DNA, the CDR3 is TGCGCCAGCAGCTACACCTCCGGGACTAGCGGGGACAATGAGCAGTTCTTC.

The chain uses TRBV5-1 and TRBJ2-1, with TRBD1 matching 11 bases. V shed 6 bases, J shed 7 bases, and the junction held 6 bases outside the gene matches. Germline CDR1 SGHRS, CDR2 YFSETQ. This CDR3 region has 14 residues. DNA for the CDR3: TGCGCCAGCAACACGGGACAGGGGGAGAATGAGCAGTTCTTC. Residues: CASNTGQGENEQFF.

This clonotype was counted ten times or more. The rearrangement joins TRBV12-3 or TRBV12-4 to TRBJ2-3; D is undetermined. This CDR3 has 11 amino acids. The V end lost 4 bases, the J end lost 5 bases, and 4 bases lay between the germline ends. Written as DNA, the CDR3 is TGTGCCAGCAGTTACAGAGATACGCAGTATTTT. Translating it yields CASSYRDTQYF.